A selection of T cell receptor beta chains follows, all from one sample in a study of T cell repertoires in cytomegalovirus infection. Their target antigens are unknown. Each CDR3 protein gets one entry after TCRdb re-called the reads with MiXCR. The data contain hundreds of thousands of distinct CDR3 sequences, roughly 33% of them seen just once; the ten biggest clones take up 9.5% to 15%. Sequencing used cultured CD8+ T cells from PBMCs, obtained from culture after CMV antigen stimulation. The origin of the receptors is a human donor in good health (CMV status not recorded). Some clones in this sample may be carry-over from other donors' samples. The CDR3 runs from the conserved cysteine through the conserved F or W. The D gene is left open where the match is weak. A clone size is listed for some rows: how often the clone was seen (once, few, many), or a class if it is expanded.

j_gene: TRBJ2-5; d_gene: -; v_gene: TRBV5-6; abundance: few; CDR3aa: CASSDLTVLQGHETQYF; CDR3nt: TGTGCCAGCAGCGATTTGACTGTTTTGCAGGGGCACGAGACCCAGTACTTC
j_gene: TRBJ2-1; d_gene: -; v_gene: TRBV4-1; abundance: few; CDR3aa: CASSQEWGAEQFF; CDR3nt: TGCGCCAGCAGCCAAGAGTGGGGCGCTGAGCAGTTCTTC
j_gene: TRBJ1-2; d_gene: -; v_gene: TRBV12-5; abundance: -; CDR3aa: CASGLEVGLLGGYTF; CDR3nt: TGTGCTAGTGGTTTGGAAGTCGGGTTACTGGGTGGCTACACCTTC
j_gene: TRBJ1-1; d_gene: -; v_gene: TRBV7-6; abundance: few; CDR3aa: CASSPQGGAEAFF; CDR3nt: TGTGCCAGCAGCCCCCAGGGTGGGGCTGAAGCTTTCTTT
j_gene: TRBJ2-1; d_gene: -; v_gene: TRBV5-4; abundance: -; CDR3aa: CASSFPTATYNEQFF; CDR3nt: TGTGCCAGCAGCTTCCCCACTGCAACCTACAATGAGCAGTTCTTC
j_gene: TRBJ1-6; d_gene: TRBD1; v_gene: TRBV6-1; abundance: few; CDR3aa: CASSDFGTGDYSPLHF; CDR3nt: TGTGCCAGCAGTGATTTTGGGACAGGGGATTATTCACCCCTCCACTTT
j_gene: TRBJ2-3; d_gene: -; v_gene: TRBV6-1; abundance: -; CDR3aa: CASTLWRVADTQYF; CDR3nt: TGTGCCAGCACCCTTTGGAGGGTTGCAGATACGCAGTATTTT
j_gene: TRBJ2-5; d_gene: -; v_gene: TRBV12-5; abundance: few; CDR3aa: CASGLGLTGQINMAQYF; CDR3nt: TGTGCTAGTGGTTTGGGTTTAACCGGACAGATCAATATGGCCCAGTACTTC
j_gene: TRBJ1-1; d_gene: -; v_gene: TRBV2; abundance: -; CDR3aa: CASSEGGTKNTEAFF; CDR3nt: TGTGCCAGCAGTGAAGGTGGGACAAAGAACACTGAAGCTTTCTTT
j_gene: TRBJ1-6; d_gene: -; v_gene: TRBV28; abundance: few; CDR3aa: CASSFRPMGSPLHF; CDR3nt: TGTGCCAGCAGTTTCAGGCCGATGGGTTCACCCCTCCACTTT
j_gene: TRBJ2-4; d_gene: -; v_gene: TRBV27; abundance: -; CDR3aa: CASSFGGIQYF; CDR3nt: TGTGCCAGCAGTTTTGGCGGCATTCAGTACTTC